This section outlines one T cell receptor beta chain sequence together with its context. This specimen comes from a study of T cell clones after liver transplantation. Study at large: Tolerance: complete withdrawal held at least one year, liver enzymes staying within twice normal.

Sequencing used immunoSEQ multiplex PCR; TCRdb keeps in-frame clones, though not all of them. The table lists about 50,000 clones, 65% to 80% of them singletons. The clonotype originates from a human patient who received a liver transplant. Some T cells may originate from the graft donor. The sample here was CD4+ T cells from blood, taken approximately 54 months after liver transplant.

CDR3 in DNA: TGTGCCAGCAGTGACAGTTATAGCAATCAGCCCCAGCATTTT. Translating gives CASSDSYSNQPQHF. The chain carries TRBV6-1 and TRBJ1-5; no clear D. V was cut by 3 bases and J by 0 bases, with 6 bases left in between. This CDR3 region has 14 residues. Germline lookup yields CDR1 MNHNS and CDR2 SASEGT.